Shown below are 32 T cell receptor beta chains from a single sample sequenced in a study of cytomegalovirus exposure and HLA in healthy donors. The PCR had 60 Vbeta and 13 Jbeta primers. The protocol was immunoSEQ multiplex PCR, while the TCRdb copy is restricted to in-frame clones and leaves out a portion. The table has more than 85,000 clones, around 75% seen once; the top ten hold roughly 1.2%. What was sequenced was PBMCs. The receptor set was obtained from a man aged 40-49 years in good health and CMV-seronegative.

The J gene is TRBJ1-5, the V gene TRBV2; D possibly corresponds to TRBD1 (5 bases). Trimming removed 1 base at V and 2 bases at J, with 9 bases between. The germline CDR1 and CDR2 sequences are SNHLY and FYNNEI. There are 15 residues in the CDR3. In nucleotides, the CDR3 is TGTGCCAGCAGTGAAGGACAGATCCGCAATCAGCCCCAGCATTTT. Protein sequence: CASSEGQIRNQPQHF.

The chain couples TRBV19 to TRBJ1-1; D might be TRBD1 (5 bases). The CDR3 runs to 15 residues. The germline gives CDR1 LNHDA, CDR2 SQIVND (reference sequence). V lost 6 bases and J lost 1, with 15 bases in between. CDR3 region: CASSLSSGGNTEAFF. The CDR3 coding sequence is TGTGCCAGTAGCCTATCCTCCGGGGGGAACACTGAAGCTTTCTTT.

The V and J genes are TRBV18 and TRBJ2-1; possible D gene TRBD2, 5 bases. Trimming removed 3 bases at V and 7 bases at J, with 7 bases between. Germline V lookup: CDR1 KGHSH, CDR2 LQKENI. CDR3 length: 12 residues. The CDR3 coding sequence is TGTGCCAGCTCACCCGGGGTTAATGAGCAGTTCTTC. It encodes CASSPGVNEQFF. Full variable domain (outside the CDR3, taken from reference TRBV18 and TRBJ2-1): NAGVMQNPRHLVRRRGQEARLRCSPMKGHSHVYWYRQLPEEGLKFMVYLQKENIIDESGMPKERFSAEFPKEGPSILRIQQVVRGDSAAYFCASSPGVNEQFFGPGTRLTVL.

The CDR3 spells CASSGQGLQTDTQYF. CDR3 nucleotide sequence: TGTGCCAGCAGTGGACAGGGGTTACAAACAGATACGCAGTATTTT. The chain carries TRBV2 and TRBJ2-3, with 8 bases that match TRBD1. Germline-derived CDR1 and CDR2 are SNHLY and FYNNEI. The CDR3 has 15 residues. The trim removed 4 bases at V and 3 bases at J, leaving 6 bases unmatched.

The chain has TRBV5-6 and TRBJ2-7; TRBD1 aligns across 9 bases. The trim removed 2 bases at V and 5 bases at J, leaving 8 bases unmatched. The CDR3 covers 15 residues. Germline V CDR1 and CDR2: SGHDT, YYEEEE. The CDR3 loop is CASSFRQGEADEQYF. CDR3 sequence (DNA): TGTGCCAGCAGCTTCAGACAGGGGGAGGCGGACGAGCAGTACTTC.

The chain joins TRBV7-9 to TRBJ1-1; no reliable D call. CDR3 length: 13 amino acids. Germline loops: CDR1 SEHNR, CDR2 FQNEAQ (reference sequence). Between the trimmed V and J ends, which lost 3 bases and 4 bases, there was a span of 9 bases. The CDR3 region is CASSFAGGTEAFF. The CDR3 DNA reads TGTGCCAGCAGCTTTGCAGGTGGCACTGAAGCTTTCTTT.

This chain joins TRBV2 and TRBJ2-5; possibly TRBD1 for D (5 bases). The germline CDR1 and CDR2 sequences are SNHLY and FYNNEI. V was trimmed by 4 bases and J by 3 bases, leaving 9 bases between them. This CDR3 spans 13 amino acids. As DNA, the CDR3 is TGTGCCAGCAGTGTTGTCAGGGAAGAGACCCAGTACTTC. It is translated as CASSVVREETQYF.

The chain combines TRBV6-5 with TRBJ2-7; maybe TRBD1 (5 bases). The CDR3 totals 15 residues. The germline V and J ends were trimmed by 2 bases and 2 bases, with 13 bases remaining between them. Germline V gene data show CDR1 as MNHEY and CDR2 as SVGAGI. CDR3 in DNA: TGTGCCAGCAGTTACGGGTCAGGGCCAGCCTACGAGCAGTACTTC. This sequence encodes CASSYGSGPAYEQYF.

V gene TRBV6-1 combines with J gene TRBJ2-3; tentative D call: TRBD2 (6 bases). Germline loops: CDR1 MNHNS, CDR2 SASEGT. V dropped 1 base and J dropped 6 bases, with 17 bases sitting between them. The CDR3 has 16 amino acids. The CDR3 is CASSEVGAGTRDTQYF. CDR3 in DNA: TGTGCCAGCAGTGAAGTTGGAGCGGGTACTCGGGATACGCAGTATTTT.

CDR3 residues: CASSPRGDHSYEQYF. The CDR3 region has the DNA TGTGCCAGCAGCCCCCGGGGGGACCATTCGTACGAGCAGTACTTC. V usage is TRBV7-9 and J usage is TRBJ2-7, with 7 bases fitting TRBD2. The CDR3 length is 15 residues. The ends lost 5 bases at V and 4 bases at J; junction bases unmatched: 11. The germline gives CDR1 SEHNR, CDR2 FQNEAQ (reference sequence). Full variable domain (rest looked up from reference TRBV7-9 and TRBJ2-7): DTGVSQNPRHKITKRGQNVTFRCDPISEHNRLYWYRQTLGQGPEFLTYFQNEAQLEKSRLLSDRFSAERPKGSFSTLEIQRTEQGDSAMYLCASSPRGDHSYEQYFGPGTRLTVT.

This clone was recorded a few times. CDR3 loop: CAWKIPGGYTDTQYF. CDR3 bases: TGTGCCTGGAAAATCCCTGGGGGGTACACAGATACGCAGTATTTT. The chain employs TRBV30 and TRBJ2-3; D is perhaps TRBD2 (6 bases). The V end lost 4 bases, the J end lost 2 bases, and 16 bases lay between the germline ends. The CDR3 covers 15 residues. Germline V gene data show CDR1 as GTSNPN and CDR2 as SVGIG (reference sequence).

V gene TRBV19 combines with J gene TRBJ1-2, with unresolved D. V lost 4 bases and J 5 bases, leaving 20 bases between the germline ends. Germline CDR1 and CDR2: LNHDA and SQIVND (reference sequence). This CDR3 contains 16 residues. CDR3 amino acids: CASSTTSATTPYGYTF. CDR3 bases: TGTGCCAGTAGTACGACAAGTGCGACAACGCCATATGGCTACACCTTC.

The rearrangement joins TRBV6-5 to TRBJ1-5, with 9 bases that match TRBD1. The CDR3 is 15 amino acids. V dropped 4 bases and J dropped 7; count of bases not matched to a gene: 8. Germline lookup yields CDR1 MNHEY and CDR2 SVGAGI. The chain's CDR3 is CASSFNRQGEQPQHF. The CDR3 DNA is TGTGCCAGCAGTTTCAACCGACAGGGGGAACAGCCCCAGCATTTT.

This clone was recorded once. The chain has TRBV6-5 and TRBJ2-3; D ambiguous. Germline assignment: CDR1 MNHEY and CDR2 SVGAGI. Trimming cost V 2 bases and J 2 bases, with 14 bases left between them. The CDR3 length is 16 residues. CDR3 nucleotides: TGTGCCAGCAGTTACGGCGGTATCCCAAACACAGATACGCAGTATTTT. It translates to CASSYGGIPNTDTQYF.

The V and J genes are TRBV27 and TRBJ2-1; maybe TRBD1 (7 bases). Trimming removed 3 bases at V and 1 base at J, with 25 bases between. In germline, CDR1 is MNHEY, CDR2 SMNVEV (reference sequence). The CDR3 has 20 amino acids. CDR3 sequence reads: CASSFQGGGRVYGSYNEQFF. CDR3 bases: TGTGCCAGCAGTTTTCAGGGGGGCGGGCGCGTCTACGGGTCCTACAATGAGCAGTTCTTC.

The genes are TRBV13 and TRBJ2-7; TRBD2 might be the D (5 bases). The CDR3 is 13 residues long. V was trimmed by 5 bases and J by 4 bases, leaving 12 bases between them. CDR1 and CDR2 (germline): PRHDT, FYEKMQ (reference sequence). The CDR3 sequence: CASSPDPGYEQYF. The CDR3 DNA follows: TGTGCCAGCAGCCCTGACCCGGGGTACGAGCAGTACTTC.

The genes are TRBV7-3 and TRBJ2-3, with TRBD2 matching over 8 bases. The CDR3 has 16 residues. With 1 base clipped from V and 2 bases from J, the junction kept 5 bases outside the gene matches. Germline-derived CDR1 and CDR2 are SGHTA and FQGTGA. The CDR3: CASSLIAGGSTDTQYF. The DNA for the CDR3 is TGTGCCAGCAGCTTAATCGCGGGGGGTTCCACAGATACGCAGTATTTT.

Regarding this clone: A read error may account for a junction end that differs from germline. The chain joins TRBV28 to TRBJ1-3; TRBD1 matches 10 bases. This CDR3 is 13 amino acids long. Germline CDR1 reads MDHEN; CDR2 reads SYDVKM. The CDR3 DNA is TGTGCCAGCAGTTTATTAGAGGGGGGGACAGGGGATTTT. This encodes CASSLLEGGTGDF.

V and J are TRBV27 and TRBJ1-2, with 10 bases that match TRBD1. The V gene end was trimmed by 4 bases and the J gene end by 4 bases; junction bases not matched to a gene: 0. This CDR3 comprises 13 residues. Germline V CDR1 and CDR2: MNHEY, SMNVEV (reference sequence). CDR3 in amino acids: CASSWTGGYGYTF. CDR3 nucleotide sequence: TGTGCCAGCAGTTGGACAGGGGGCTATGGCTACACCTTC.

J is TRBJ2-7 and V is TRBV28; 7 bases agree with TRBD1. CDR3 length: 13 residues. CDR1 MDHEN and CDR2 SYDVKM come from the germline V gene. V dropped 5 bases and J dropped 4; count of bases not matched to a gene: 5. The CDR3: CASSPRTGYEQYF. The CDR3 coding sequence is TGTGCCAGCAGTCCCAGGACAGGTTACGAGCAGTACTTC. Full variable domain (outside the CDR3, taken from reference TRBV28 and TRBJ2-7): DVKVTQSSRYLVKRTGEKVFLECVQDMDHENMFWYRQDPGLGLRLIYFSYDVKMKEKGDIPEGYSVSREKKERFSLILESASTNQTSMYLCASSPRTGYEQYFGPGTRLTVT.

The chain carries TRBV5-1 and TRBJ1-1; 10 bases fit TRBD1. The CDR3 extends over 14 amino acids. The V gene end was trimmed by 4 bases and the J gene end by 4 bases; junction bases not matched to a gene: 4. Germline V gene lookup returns CDR1 SGHRS and CDR2 YFSETQ. The CDR3 protein is CASSPWTGGTEAFF. CDR3 coding DNA: TGCGCCAGCAGCCCCTGGACAGGGGGCACTGAAGCTTTCTTT.

The table lists this clone with a few counts. The CDR3 DNA reads TGTGCCAGCAGCGTAGGTTTGGGACAGGGGTACAATGAGCAGTTCTTC. It translates to CASSVGLGQGYNEQFF. This sequence joins TRBV9 and TRBJ2-1; 10 positions match TRBD1. Germline V gives CDR1 SGDLS, CDR2 YYNGEE. The CDR3 sequence is 16 residues long. V shed 0 bases and J 4 bases; nucleotides not matched to a gene: 4.

This clone is medium-sized within its sample. Because the CDR3 is missing its conserved closing phenylalanine or tryptophan, this is likely a read error. It is unclear where the CDR3 begins or ends on the DNA, so no DNA is shown, and the CDR3 is as TCRdb lists it. The rearrangement uses TRBV21-1 and TRBJ1-1; the table's D call TRBD1 went unverified against the DNA. TRBV21-1 is a pseudogene. The CDR3 contains 9 residues when both ends are counted. The CDR3 protein is CASRGGQAG.

This chain uses TRBV6-5 with TRBJ2-5; the match to TRBD1 covers 9 bases. V was clipped by 0 bases and J by 14 bases; unmatched bases: 13. Germline CDR1 MNHEY, CDR2 SVGAGI. The CDR3 has 15 amino acids. The CDR3 spells CASSYSADRGYEQYF. The CDR3 coding sequence is TGTGCCAGCAGTTACTCCGCGGACAGGGGCTACGAGCAATACTTC.

V is TRBV5-4 and J is TRBJ2-7; D may be TRBD1 (6 bases). Trimming took off 7 bases at V and 4 bases at J, with 21 bases between the two ends. There are 15 residues in the CDR3. CDR1 SGHNT and CDR2 YYREEE come from the germline V gene (reference sequence). CDR3 protein: CASGLMGQGPYEQYF. DNA for the CDR3: TGTGCCAGCGGCCTAATGGGGCAGGGGCCTTACGAGCAGTACTTC.

The chain couples TRBV5-6 to TRBJ1-4, with TRBD1 identical over 9 bases. Germline CDR1 SGHDT, CDR2 YYEEEE. V gave up 5 bases and J gave up 7 bases; unmatched junction bases: 3. This CDR3 region has 13 residues. CDR3 DNA sequence: TGTGCCAGCAGTTGGGGACAGGGTGAAAAACTGTTTTTT. Translating it yields CASSWGQGEKLFF.

This clone was detected only a few times. The chain employs TRBV5-6 and TRBJ2-7, with TRBD2 matching 8 bases. Germline V gene sequence: CDR1 SGHDT, CDR2 YYEEEE. The CDR3 covers 14 residues. Trimming removed 1 base from V and 4 bases from J; junction bases left unmatched: 4. CDR3: CASSLFGGAYEQYF. The CDR3 nucleotides read TGTGCCAGCAGCTTGTTCGGGGGGGCGTACGAGCAGTACTTC.

This chain connects TRBV4-1 to TRBJ2-2, with a tentative D call TRBD1 (5 bases). CDR1 and CDR2 from the germline V gene are MGHRA and YSYEKL. Trimming left V 0 bases short and J 1 base short, with 18 bases between. The CDR3 runs to 19 residues. The CDR3 nucleotides are TGCGCCAGCAGCCAAGATCTGGAAGGGGTCTGGAAGAACACCGGGGAGCTGTTTTTT. As protein: CASSQDLEGVWKNTGELFF.

J is TRBJ2-3 and V is TRBV9; TRBD2 aligns across 7 bases. Trimming cost V 2 bases and J 4 bases; bases outside gene matches: 10. Germline assignment: CDR1 SGDLS and CDR2 YYNGEE. The CDR3 has 16 amino acids. The CDR3 nucleotides read TGTGCCAGCAGCGTCCGCGGGAGCCCCTCCCCAGATACGCAGTATTTT. It codes for CASSVRGSPSPDTQYF. Full variable domain (remainder filled in from reference TRBV9 and TRBJ2-3): DSGVTQTPKHLITATGQRVTLRCSPRSGDLSVYWYQQSLDQGLQFLIQYYNGEERAKGNILERFSAQQFPDLHSELNLSSLELGDSALYFCASSVRGSPSPDTQYFGPGTRLTVL.

The chain joins TRBV25-1 to TRBJ2-5; 8 positions match TRBD2. Germline loops: CDR1 MGHDK, CDR2 SYGVNS. V gave up 3 bases and J gave up 2 bases; unmatched junction bases: 5. This CDR3 has 15 residues. The CDR3 coding sequence is TGTGCCAGCAGTGACCAGCGGGGGCCACAAGAGACCCAGTACTTC. This sequence encodes CASSDQRGPQETQYF.

This chain links TRBV4-1 with TRBJ2-1; D is unresolved. The germline CDR1 and CDR2 sequences are MGHRA and YSYEKL. V lost 4 bases to trimming and J lost 10 bases, with 11 bases between them. This CDR3 region has 12 residues. As DNA, the CDR3 is TGCGCCAGCAGCCGAGGTGGATACGAGCAGTTCTTC. Translating it yields CASSRGGYEQFF.

This clone showed up just a few times. Its ends do not fully match the called genes, so a read error is possible. The chain combines TRBV7-9 with TRBJ1-2, with 10 bases aligning to TRBD1. The CDR3 is 14 residues long. The germline V gene has CDR1 SEHNR and CDR2 FQNEAQ (reference sequence). This CDR3 reads CSSSDTGTGVGYTF. The CDR3, as DNA: TGTTCCAGCAGTGACACCGGGACAGGGGTTGGCTACACCTTC.